The following is a T cell receptor beta chain sequence with its context. This sample is part of a study of blood T cell repertoires in COVID-19. On the study more broadly: COVID-19 samples from acute and convalescent phases originated in the United States, Italy and Spain.

Clones were read by immunoSEQ multiplex PCR, and TCRdb kept only the in-frame ones, dropping some. The top ten hold 3.5% to 4.5% of the sample, which has a few hundred thousand clones, roughly 89% seen once. This TCR was sampled from a young woman with acute COVID-19. Sample: PBMCs or T cells enriched from blood (not recorded which).

The CDR3 DNA is TGTGCCACCAGCAGACCGCAGGGGAATGAAAAACTGTTTTTT. Its translation: CATSRPQGNEKLFF. This chain links TRBV15 with TRBJ1-4; perhaps TRBD1 as D (6 bases). This CDR3 comprises 14 residues. Germline CDR1 LNHNV, CDR2 YYDKDF (reference sequence). With 2 bases removed from V and 5 bases from J, the gap between germline ends came to 9 bases.